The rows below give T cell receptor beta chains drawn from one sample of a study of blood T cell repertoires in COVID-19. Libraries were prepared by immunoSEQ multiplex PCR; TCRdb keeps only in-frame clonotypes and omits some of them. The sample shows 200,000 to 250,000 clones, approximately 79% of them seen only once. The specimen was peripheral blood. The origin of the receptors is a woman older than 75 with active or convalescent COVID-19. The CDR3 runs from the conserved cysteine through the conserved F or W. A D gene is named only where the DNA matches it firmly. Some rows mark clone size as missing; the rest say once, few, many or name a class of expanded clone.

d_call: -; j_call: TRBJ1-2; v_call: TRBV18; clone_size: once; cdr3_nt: TGTGCCAGCTCACCAACAGGGAGGGACTATGGCTACACCTTC; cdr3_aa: CASSPTGRDYGYTF
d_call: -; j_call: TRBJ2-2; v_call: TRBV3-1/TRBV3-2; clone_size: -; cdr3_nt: TGTGCCAGCAGCCCCAGGGCCCCCCACTCCGGGGAGCTGTTTTTT; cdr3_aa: CASSPRAPHSGELFF
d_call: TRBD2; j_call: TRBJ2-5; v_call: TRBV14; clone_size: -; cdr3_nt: TGTGCCAGCAGCCAATTAGCGGGGGGCCCGGAGACCCAGTACTTC; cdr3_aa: CASSQLAGGPETQYF
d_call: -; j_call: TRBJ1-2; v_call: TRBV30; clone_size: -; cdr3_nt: TGTGCCTGGAGTGTACGGGGAGCGGCTGGCTACACCTTC; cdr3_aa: CAWSVRGAAGYTF
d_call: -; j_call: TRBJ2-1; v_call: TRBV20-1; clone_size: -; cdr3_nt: TGCAGTGCTAGTCTCTCCCGCAATGAGCAGTTCTTC; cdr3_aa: CSASLSRNEQFF
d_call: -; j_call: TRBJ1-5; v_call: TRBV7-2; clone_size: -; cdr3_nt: TGTGCCAGCAGCTTGGGGGGGCTCGATCAGCCCCAGCATTTT; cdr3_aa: CASSLGGLDQPQHF
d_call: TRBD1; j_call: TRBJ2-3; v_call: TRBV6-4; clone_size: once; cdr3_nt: TGTGCCAGCAGTGACAGAGGGGACAGGGGAGGAGATACGCAGTATTTT; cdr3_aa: CASSDRGDRGGDTQYF
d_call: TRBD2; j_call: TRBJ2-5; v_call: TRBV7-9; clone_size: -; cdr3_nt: TGTGCCAGCAGCCCGGGGGGGGGCCGTCGAGAGACCCAGTACTTC; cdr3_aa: CASSPGGGRRETQYF
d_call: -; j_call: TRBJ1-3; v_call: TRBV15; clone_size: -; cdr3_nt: TGTGCCACCAGCAGAGATTTGCGGGTCCCCGGAAACACCATATATTTT; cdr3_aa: CATSRDLRVPGNTIYF
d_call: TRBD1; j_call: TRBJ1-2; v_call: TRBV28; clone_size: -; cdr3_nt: TGTGCCAGCAGTTGGGACAGCTATGGCTACACCTTC; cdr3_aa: CASSWDSYGYTF
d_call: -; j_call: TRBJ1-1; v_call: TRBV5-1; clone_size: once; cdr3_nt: TGCGCCAGCAGCCCCGAAGGGGGGGGCATGAACACTGAAGCTTTCTTT; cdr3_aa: CASSPEGGGMNTEAFF
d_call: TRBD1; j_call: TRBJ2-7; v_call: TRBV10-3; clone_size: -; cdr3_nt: TGTGCCATCAGTGAGTCGAGAGGGACAGGGGCCTACGAGCAGTACTTC; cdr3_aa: CAISESRGTGAYEQYF
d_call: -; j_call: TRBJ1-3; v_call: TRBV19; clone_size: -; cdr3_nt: TGTGCCAGCTTTACTTCTGGAAACACCATATATTTT; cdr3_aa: CASFTSGNTIYF
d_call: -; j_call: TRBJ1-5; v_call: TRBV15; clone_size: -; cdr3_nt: TGTGCCACCAGCAGAGCAAATCAGCCCCAGCATTTT; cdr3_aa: CATSRANQPQHF
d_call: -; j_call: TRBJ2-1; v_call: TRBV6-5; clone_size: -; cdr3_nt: TGTGCCAGCGGGAGGACACTGTACAATGAGCAGTTCTTC; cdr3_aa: CASGRTLYNEQFF
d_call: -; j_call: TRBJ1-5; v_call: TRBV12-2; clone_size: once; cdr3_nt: TGTGCAAGTCGCTTAAGGGGGCGAGAGAATCAGCCCCAGCATTTT; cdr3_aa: CASRLRGRENQPQHF